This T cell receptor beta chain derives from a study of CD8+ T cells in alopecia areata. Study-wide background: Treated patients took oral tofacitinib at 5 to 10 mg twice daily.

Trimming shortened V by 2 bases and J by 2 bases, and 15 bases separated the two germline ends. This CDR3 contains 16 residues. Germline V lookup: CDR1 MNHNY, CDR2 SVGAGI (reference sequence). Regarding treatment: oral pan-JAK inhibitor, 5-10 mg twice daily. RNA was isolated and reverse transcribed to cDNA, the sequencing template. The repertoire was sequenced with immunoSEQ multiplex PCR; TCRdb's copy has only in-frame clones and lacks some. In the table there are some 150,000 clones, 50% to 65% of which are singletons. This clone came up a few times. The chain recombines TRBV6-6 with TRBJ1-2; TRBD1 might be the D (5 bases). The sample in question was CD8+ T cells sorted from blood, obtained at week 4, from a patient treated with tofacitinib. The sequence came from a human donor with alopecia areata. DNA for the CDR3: TGTGCCAGCAGTTACCCAGACAGTCTCCCGAACTATGGCTACACCTTC. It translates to CASSYPDSLPNYGYTF.